The rows below give T cell receptor beta chains drawn from one sample of a study of human T cells and chemical hapten exposure. Each CDR3 protein is one row after TCRdb ran MiXCR on the RACE reads. The repertoire holds tens of thousands of distinct CDR3 sequences, with approximately 10% as singletons. This material consisted of whole blood, taken in connection with sensitization to the hapten diphenylcyclopropenone (DPC). All receptors come from a man in his fifties or sixties with alopecia areata. Some clones in this sample may be carry-over from other donors' samples. Both conserved end residues are part of each CDR3. The D gene is left open where the match is weak. Not every row has a clone size; where given, it reads once, few, many or a size class.

j_call d_call clone_size v_call cdr3_nt cdr3_aa
TRBJ1-5 NA many TRBV6-5 TGTGCCAGCAGTGGACAGCAGAATCAGCCCCAGCATTTT CASSGQQNQPQHF
TRBJ2-7 NA many TRBV6-5 TGTGCCAGCAGCTCCCTGGCCGAGCAGTACTTC CASSSLAEQYF
TRBJ1-1 NA many TRBV10-1 TGCGCCAGCAGTGGTAGTGCAGGTGAAGCTTTCTTT CASSGSAGEAFF
TRBJ2-2 NA NA TRBV10-3 TGTGCCATCGGGGGACTTACCGGGGAGCTGTTTTTT CAIGGLTGELFF
TRBJ2-7 NA NA TRBV18 TGTGCCAGCTCACCGACTAGTATCTCCTACGAGCAGTACTTC CASSPTSISYEQYF
TRBJ1-1 TRBD1 many TRBV20-1 TGCAGTGCTAGAGACTTATTCACGGGACAGGGGGCCGCGGGCGCTGAAGCTTTCTTT CSARDLFTGQGAAGAEAFF
TRBJ2-6 NA many TRBV28 TGTGCCAGCACTCCCTTTGGGGCCAACGTCCTGACTTTC CASTPFGANVLTF
TRBJ2-1 NA few TRBV7-2 TGTGCCAGCAGTTCGGACCTGGGGAATGAGCAGTTCTTC CASSSDLGNEQFF
TRBJ2-1 TRBD2 many TRBV29-1 TGCAGCGTACTTCGACGACTAGCGGGAGTAGGGAATGAGCAGTTCTTC CSVLRRLAGVGNEQFF
TRBJ2-2 TRBD1 many TRBV24-1 TGTGCCACCAGCCGACAGGGGACCGGGGAGCTGTTTTTT CATSRQGTGELFF
TRBJ1-2 NA many TRBV15 TGTGCCACCAGCAGAGCTGCAACCTCTGGCTACACCTTC CATSRAATSGYTF
TRBJ1-1 TRBD1 many TRBV5-4 TGTGCCAGCAGTAAGGGACAGGGGCCCGGAGACACTGAAGCTTTCTTT CASSKGQGPGDTEAFF
TRBJ2-1 TRBD2 many TRBV29-1 TGCAGCGTTGAGCGACTAGCGGGAGTACGTGAGCAGTTCTTC CSVERLAGVREQFF
TRBJ2-1 TRBD2 many TRBV29-1 TGCAGCGTTCAAAAGGGACTAGCGGGAGTAACTGAGCAGTTCTTC CSVQKGLAGVTEQFF
TRBJ1-1 NA hyperexpanded TRBV5-4 TGTGCCAGCAGCCCCACAGGAAACACTGAAGCTTTCTTT CASSPTGNTEAFF
TRBJ2-1 NA NA TRBV10-2 TGCGCCAGCAAGAACACCAATGAGCAGTTCTTC CASKNTNEQFF
TRBJ1-5 NA many TRBV7-2 TGTGCCAGCAGCTTAATACAGGGCGGACAGCCCCAGCATTTT CASSLIQGGQPQHF
TRBJ2-2 TRBD1 NA TRBV28 TGTGCCAGCAGCCACCTAACAGGGGCTAACACCGGGGAGCTGTTTTTT CASSHLTGANTGELFF
TRBJ1-1 NA few TRBV6-5 TGTGCCAGCAGGTCTCAGGGGGAAGCTTTCTTT CASRSQGEAFF
TRBJ2-7 TRBD2 many TRBV20-1 TGCAGTGCTAGAGTAGCGGGAGGATCGTACGAGCAGTACTTC CSARVAGGSYEQYF
TRBJ2-5 NA NA TRBV29-1 TGCAGCGTTGAAAGACAGAATTGGGAGACCCAGTACTTC CSVERQNWETQYF
TRBJ2-1 NA many TRBV28 TGTGCCAGCACGCAGGGTTTGGGCTCCTACAATGAGCAGTTCTTC CASTQGLGSYNEQFF
TRBJ1-1 TRBD1 many TRBV6-6 TGTGCCAGCAGCCCTACCCCCGCAGGGGGAACTGAAGCTTTCTTT CASSPTPAGGTEAFF
TRBJ1-5 NA NA TRBV6-5 TGTGCCAGCAGTCCCCTGGAGGGGGTCAGCAATCAGCCCCAGCATTTT CASSPLEGVSNQPQHF
TRBJ2-2 TRBD1 NA TRBV10-2 TGCGCCAGCAGTGAAAGGCAGGGGGCGAACACCGGGGAGCTGTTTTTT CASSERQGANTGELFF
TRBJ2-2 NA NA TRBV29-1 TGCAGCGTTGAGCGGAACACCGGGGAGCTGTTTTTT CSVERNTGELFF
TRBJ2-1 TRBD2 many TRBV20-1 TGCAGTGCTAGAAGCCCCTATCGCGGCGGGAGGAACAATGAGCAGTTCTTC CSARSPYRGGRNNEQFF
TRBJ1-1 TRBD1 many TRBV24-1 TGTGCCACCAGTCTGGGTGGGACAGCAGGGAACACTGAAGCTTTCTTT CATSLGGTAGNTEAFF
TRBJ1-1 NA NA TRBV20-1 TGCAGTGCTTACAGGGCTGAAGCTTTCTTT CSAYRAEAFF
TRBJ2-3 TRBD2 NA TRBV5-1 TGCGCCAGCAGCTTGGCCGCGGGCGGGAGCTCAGATACGCAGTATTTT CASSLAAGGSSDTQYF
TRBJ2-1 TRBD2 many TRBV7-2 TGTGCCAGCAGCTCAGGGACTAGCTTTGAGCAGTTCTTC CASSSGTSFEQFF
TRBJ2-2 NA many TRBV19 TGTGCCAGTAGTATCGGTAGCGGGAACACCGGGGAGCTGTTTTTT CASSIGSGNTGELFF
TRBJ2-7 TRBD1 NA TRBV12-3/TRBV12-4 TGTGCCAGCACCCCACAGGGGCTGGTTTACGAGCGGTACTTC CASTPQGLVYERYF
TRBJ1-6 NA many TRBV28 TGTGCCAGCAAGGAGTCGTGGTATTCACCCCTCCACTTT CASKESWYSPLHF
TRBJ2-5 NA many TRBV29-1 TGCAGCGTTGAAAGGGAAGAGACCCAGTACTTC CSVEREETQYF
TRBJ1-2 NA many TRBV28 TGTGCCAGCAGTTTATCGGCTATCTATGGCTACACCTTC CASSLSAIYGYTF
TRBJ2-1 NA many TRBV7-8 TGTGCCAGCAGCTTAGTGTTGGGGCGAGGGAATGAGCAGTTCTTC CASSLVLGRGNEQFF
TRBJ2-7 TRBD2 few TRBV5-1 TGCGCCAGCAGCTTGGAAGCGGGAGTGAAGTGGGGCGAGCAGTACTTC CASSLEAGVKWGEQYF
TRBJ1-4 NA many TRBV7-2 TGTGCCAGCAGCTTAGAACAGGGTGGTGAAAAACTGTTTTTT CASSLEQGGEKLFF
TRBJ2-7 TRBD2 few TRBV7-8 TGTGCCAGCAGCTCTGCGGGACTAGCCATCTACGAGCAGTACTTC CASSSAGLAIYEQYF
TRBJ1-6 NA NA TRBV28 TGTGCCAGCAGTTTAGCTGGGCAGGGCTTCCACTTT CASSLAGQGFHF
TRBJ2-1 NA many TRBV7-2 TGTGCCAGCAGACTCGACAGTGCCTACAATGAGCAGTTCTTC CASRLDSAYNEQFF
TRBJ2-5 TRBD2 many TRBV18 TGTGCCAGCTCAACAGGACTAGCGGCACAAGAGACCCAGTACTTC CASSTGLAAQETQYF
TRBJ1-1 NA many TRBV4-1 TGCGCCAGCAGCCAACCTACAGTGGGGACTGAAGCTTTCTTT CASSQPTVGTEAFF
TRBJ1-5 NA many TRBV19 TGTGCCAGTAGTATAGAGGTTCAGCCCCAGCATTTT CASSIEVQPQHF
TRBJ2-1 NA NA TRBV7-7 TGTGCCAGCAGCTTAGCGGGAGCTGACAATGAGCAGTTCTTC CASSLAGADNEQFF
TRBJ2-2 NA few TRBV18 TGTGCCAGCTCACCGCAGGGACGAAACACCGGGGAGCTGTTTTTT CASSPQGRNTGELFF
TRBJ2-1 TRBD2 NA TRBV28 TGTGCCAGCAGTTCGGGGACTAGCGTGGGTGAGCAGTTCTTC CASSSGTSVGEQFF
TRBJ2-2 NA many TRBV2 TGTGCCAGCATCCCCACAACTCTCACCGGGGAGCTGTTTTTT CASIPTTLTGELFF
TRBJ2-1 NA few TRBV29-1 TGCAGCGTTGGACAAGGCGGTTACAATGAGCAGTTCTTC CSVGQGGYNEQFF
TRBJ2-3 NA many TRBV20-1 TGCAGTTTCGGACAGCCAACAGATACGCAGTATTTT CSFGQPTDTQYF
TRBJ2-6 TRBD2 many TRBV30 TGTGCCTGCCCGCGGGGGTCCAGCTCTGGGGCCAACGTCCTGACTTTC CACPRGSSSGANVLTF
TRBJ2-3 NA many TRBV4-1 TGCGCCAGCAGCCAAGGGCGGGTAGGAGGTGGGGATACGCAGTATTTT CASSQGRVGGGDTQYF
TRBJ1-5 NA many TRBV7-2 TGTGCCAGCAGCCTAGGACAGAATCAGCCCCAGCATTTT CASSLGQNQPQHF
TRBJ2-3 NA NA TRBV28 TGTGCCAGCAGTAGGACACTCACAGATACGCAGTATTTT CASSRTLTDTQYF